Given below is one T cell receptor (beta chain) in context. Germline V gene sequence: CDR1 SQVTM, CDR2 ANQGSEA. Trimming left V 3 bases short and J 8 bases short, with 10 bases between. The CDR3 is 12 amino acids. This record belongs to a study of early T cells in non-severe SARS-CoV-2 infection. Whole-study context: Chains were not paired, and sequencing was done on bulk RNA from unsorted whole blood.

Tagging with unique molecular identifiers was applied to individual cDNA molecules. TCRdb used MiXCR to reprocess the 5' RACE reads, holding one entry per CDR3 protein. Of around 68,000 distinct CDR3 sequences listed, approximately 12% are singletons. Sequencing used whole blood, obtained at baseline. The chain carries TRBV29-1 and TRBJ1-4, with D possibly being TRBD1 (6 bases). The clonotype originates from an adult who was a healthcare worker with PCR-confirmed SARS-CoV-2 infection or an uninfected control (not recorded which). The CDR3 nucleotides are TGCAGCGTTGAGGCAGGGGACGAAAAACTGTTTTTT. This encodes CSVEAGDEKLFF.